Presented here are 27 T cell receptor beta chains from one specimen sequenced in a study of blood T cell repertoires in COVID-19. TCRdb's copy holds only in-frame clones and misses some; the assay was immunoSEQ multiplex PCR. The sample lists roughly 70,000 clones, around 87% seen once, with roughly 5.2% in the top ten. The material sequenced was peripheral blood. Source of these receptors: a man aged 45-65 years with active COVID-19.

The chain couples TRBV9 to TRBJ2-3; D ambiguous. This CDR3 is 14 amino acids long. The V gene's germline CDR1 is SGDLS and CDR2 YYNGEE. Trimming pared 4 bases from V and 4 bases from J, leaving 13 bases between. DNA of the CDR3: TGTGCCAGCAGCCCCCGACTGAGAGCAGATACGCAGTATTTT. It is translated as CASSPRLRADTQYF.

This clone came up once. The V call is TRBV6-4, the J call TRBJ2-1; the match to TRBD2 covers 10 bases. CDR3 size: 17 residues. CDR1 is MRHNA, CDR2 SNTAGT, per germline. J was trimmed by 5 bases and V by 2 bases; bases with no gene match: 9. The CDR3 loop reads CASSDTSLAGKNNEQFF. As DNA, the CDR3 is TGTGCCAGCAGTGACACCTCACTAGCGGGAAAGAACAATGAGCAGTTCTTC.

The DNA for the CDR3 is TGTGCCAGCAGCTTAGTATCCTTCACAGATACGCAGTATTTT. Amino acid sequence: CASSLVSFTDTQYF. V gene TRBV11-2 combines with J gene TRBJ2-3; no clear D gene. This CDR3 has 14 residues. Germline loops: CDR1 SGHAT, CDR2 FQNNGV. V lost 1 base and J 2 bases, leaving 7 bases between the germline ends.

This clone was seen only a few times. The chain couples TRBV10-2 to TRBJ2-3; 10 nucleotides align to TRBD2. The CDR3 is made up of 14 amino acids. V was clipped by 8 bases and J by 7 bases; unmatched bases: 9. Per germline, CDR1 WSHSY and CDR2 SAAADI. The CDR3 is CASGQREGRNTQYF. CDR3 nucleotide sequence: TGCGCCAGCGGACAGCGGGAGGGTCGAAATACGCAGTATTTT.

This clone has just a few counts. The chain couples TRBV4-1 to TRBJ1-6; TRBD1 might be the D (6 bases). With 3 bases removed from V and 7 bases from J, the gap between germline ends came to 13 bases. CDR3 length: 15 amino acids. The germline V gene encodes CDR1 MGHRA and CDR2 YSYEKL. CDR3 amino acids: CASSQSDRQNSPLHF. In nucleotides, the CDR3 is TGCGCCAGCAGCCAGTCGGACAGACAAAATTCACCCCTCCACTTT.

V gene TRBV5-8 combines with J gene TRBJ1-1; TRBD1 matches 9 bases. With 4 bases clipped from V and 5 bases from J, the junction kept 6 bases outside the gene matches. This CDR3 is 14 amino acids long. CDR1 and CDR2 (germline): SGHTS, YDEGEE. CDR3 DNA: TGTGCCAGCAGCCTGGGACAGGGTATAACTGAAGCTTTCTTT. Residues: CASSLGQGITEAFF. The variable domain in full, with the rest retrieved from reference TRBV5-8 and TRBJ1-1, is EAGVTQSPTHLIKTRGQQATLRCSPISGHTSVYWYQQALGLGLQFLLWYDEGEERNRGNFPPRFSGRQFPNYSSELNVNALELEDSALYLCASSLGQGITEAFFGQGTRLTVV.

This sequence joins TRBV30 and TRBJ2-7; the D gene is possibly TRBD1 (5 bases). The ends were cut back, 0 bases at V and 4 bases at J, with 10 bases in the middle. Germline assignment: CDR1 GTSNPN and CDR2 SVGIG (reference sequence). The CDR3 is made up of 13 amino acids. The CDR3 is CAWSVTGSYEQYF. The DNA of the CDR3 is TGTGCCTGGAGTGTTACAGGTTCGTACGAGCAGTACTTC.

The chain has TRBV18 and TRBJ2-7; D is undetermined. V lost 0 bases to trimming and J lost 4 bases, with 10 bases between them. CDR3 length equals 14 residues. Germline V lookup: CDR1 KGHSH, CDR2 LQKENI. This CDR3 is CASSPPQPGYEQYF. CDR3 sequence (DNA): TGTGCCAGCTCACCACCGCAGCCCGGGTACGAGCAGTACTTC. Together with reference TRBV18 and TRBJ2-7, the CDR3 gives the full variable domain: NAGVMQNPRHLVRRRGQEARLRCSPMKGHSHVYWYRQLPEEGLKFMVYLQKENIIDESGMPKERFSAEFPKEGPSILRIQQVVRGDSAAYFCASSPPQPGYEQYFGPGTRLTVT.

CDR3: CASSLAGTGYEQYF. The CDR3 nucleotides are TGTGCCAGCAGCTTAGCCGGGACAGGCTACGAGCAGTACTTC. V is TRBV7-2 and J is TRBJ2-7, with 8 bases identical to TRBD1. Losses at the gene ends were 0 bases for V and 3 bases for J; bases not matched to a gene: 1. Looked up from germline, CDR1 is SGHTA and CDR2 is FQGNSA. This CDR3 has 14 residues. Combining the CDR3 with reference TRBV7-2 and TRBJ2-7 gives the whole variable domain GAGVSQSPSNKVTEKGKDVELRCDPISGHTALYWYRQSLGQGLEFLIYFQGNSAPDKSGLPSDRFSAERTGGSVSTLTIQRTQQEDSAVYLCASSLAGTGYEQYFGPGTRLTVT.

The chain couples TRBV4-1 to TRBJ2-7; D may be TRBD1 (6 bases). Germline CDR1 and CDR2: MGHRA and YSYEKL. The ends were cut back, 4 bases at V and 4 bases at J, with 11 bases in the middle. The CDR3 has 13 residues. CDR3 loop: CASSPRGAYEQYF. In DNA, the CDR3 is TGCGCCAGCAGCCCCAGGGGAGCGTACGAGCAGTACTTC.

The gene calls are TRBV5-1 and TRBJ2-1; 14 bases are shared with TRBD2. The CDR3 totals 15 residues. Per the germline V gene, CDR1 is SGHRS and CDR2 is YFSETQ. With V trimmed by 4 bases and J by 6 bases, 3 bases remained unmatched. As DNA, the CDR3 is TGCGCCAGCAGCGTGGGGACTAGCGGGAGCAATGAGCAGTTCTTC. Translation gives CASSVGTSGSNEQFF.

The chain uses TRBV27 and TRBJ2-3; no clear D gene. This CDR3 has 12 amino acids. V was pared by 6 bases and J by 4 bases, with 8 bases between. Germline V gene lookup returns CDR1 MNHEY and CDR2 SMNVEV (reference sequence). The CDR3 spells CASSPRADTQYF. Written as DNA, the CDR3 is TGTGCCAGCAGCCCCCGGGCAGATACGCAGTATTTT.

V is TRBV3-1 (or the pseudogene TRBV3-2) and J is TRBJ2-1; the D is unclear. Trimming stripped 0 bases from V and 0 bases from J, with 12 bases between. There are 17 residues in the CDR3. Germline CDR1 reads LGHDT; CDR2 reads YNNKEL (reference sequence). CDR3 bases: TGTGCCAGCAGCCAAGATCGGCGGAGCAGCTCCTACAATGAGCAGTTCTTC. The encoded protein is CASSQDRRSSSYNEQFF.

The chain joins TRBV19 to TRBJ2-2, with TRBD2 identical over 9 bases. Germline CDR1 is LNHDA and CDR2 is SQIVND (reference sequence). V shed 4 bases, J shed 7 bases, and the junction held 4 bases outside the gene matches. This CDR3 region has 14 residues. For the CDR3, the DNA is TGTGCCAGTAGTAGCGGGAGGGTTGGCGGGGAGCTGTTTTTT. Translating gives CASSSGRVGGELFF.

The rearrangement links TRBV5-1 to TRBJ2-2; 7 nucleotides agree with TRBD1. Germline values: CDR1 SGHRS, CDR2 YFSETQ. The V segment lost 4 bases and the J segment 2 bases; nucleotides outside the gene matches: 8. The CDR3 totals 16 residues. The CDR3 here is CASSARGQQNTGELFF. For the CDR3, the DNA is TGCGCCAGCAGCGCCCGGGGACAGCAAAACACCGGGGAGCTGTTTTTT. The full variable domain, its missing parts supplied by reference TRBV5-1 and TRBJ2-2, is KAGVTQTPRYLIKTRGQQVTLSCSPISGHRSVSWYQQTPGQGLQFLFEYFSETQRNKGNFPGRFSGRQFSNSRSEMNVSTLELGDSALYLCASSARGQQNTGELFFGEGSRLTVL.

The chain couples TRBV9 to TRBJ2-1; TRBD2 matches 13 bases. The CDR3 totals 15 residues. V trimming: 6 bases; J trimming: 8 bases; junction bases outside the gene matches: 8. CDR1 and CDR2 from the germline V gene are SGDLS and YYNGEE. The CDR3 region has the DNA TGTGCCAGCACTCGGACTAGCGGGAGTATATATGAGCAGTTCTTC. This translates into CASTRTSGSIYEQFF.

The V gene is TRBV4-3, the J gene TRBJ2-7; 11 positions match TRBD2. V shed 3 bases and J 6 bases; nucleotides not matched to a gene: 7. The CDR3 loop spans 15 amino acids. The germline V gene encodes CDR1 LGHNA and CDR2 YSLEER. In nucleotides, the CDR3 is TGCGCCAGCAGCCAGCTAGCGGGAGGCCCGGTCGAGCAGTACTTC. It is translated as CASSQLAGGPVEQYF.

The V call is TRBV19, the J call TRBJ2-1, with a weak D call TRBD2 (5 bases). The germline V and J ends were trimmed by 5 bases and 8 bases, with 13 bases remaining between them. This CDR3 spans 13 amino acids. Germline CDR1 and CDR2: LNHDA and SQIVND (reference sequence). This CDR3 is CASSVGVEYEQFF. The CDR3 coding sequence is TGTGCCAGTAGTGTCGGGGTCGAATATGAGCAGTTCTTC.

This clone was seen just once. This sequence joins TRBV11-3 and TRBJ2-3, with a weak D call TRBD2 (6 bases). V was trimmed by 1 base and J by 8 bases, leaving 13 bases between them. The V gene's germline CDR1 is SGHNT and CDR2 YENEEA. This CDR3 has 14 residues. CDR3 protein: CASSLGLDSGTQYF. The CDR3 DNA is TGTGCCAGCAGCTTAGGACTAGATAGTGGTACGCAGTATTTT.

This chain uses TRBV3-1 (or the pseudogene TRBV3-2) with TRBJ2-1; unclear D gene. The V end was cut by 6 bases, the J end by 3 bases, with 21 bases between. The CDR3 is 17 amino acids. Germline loops: CDR1 LGHDT, CDR2 YNNKEL (reference sequence). The CDR3: CASSPRLAGGFYNEQFF. The CDR3 nucleotides are TGTGCCAGCAGTCCAAGATTGGCTGGCGGATTCTACAATGAGCAGTTCTTC.

The chain uses TRBV28 and TRBJ2-4; maybe TRBD2 (6 bases). Germline CDR1 reads MDHEN; CDR2 reads SYDVKM. V lost 6 bases and J lost 2, with 26 bases in between. The CDR3 length is 19 residues. The CDR3 coding sequence is TGTGCCAGCAGCCCCCTAAAGTTTATCCGGGAGCGTTCCAAAAACATTCAGTACTTC. This codes for CASSPLKFIRERSKNIQYF.

V is TRBV18 and J is TRBJ2-7; unclear D gene. Trimming stripped 3 bases from V and 2 bases from J, with 11 bases between. The CDR3 consists of 14 residues. CDR1 KGHSH and CDR2 LQKENI come from the germline V gene. The DNA of the CDR3 is TGTGCCAGCTCACCTCCCGGGTCCCCCTACGAGCAGTACTTC. As protein: CASSPPGSPYEQYF.

The chain carries TRBV11-3 and TRBJ2-7, with 7 bases that match TRBD1. V was pared by 2 bases and J by 7 bases, with 5 bases of the junction left unmatched. CDR3 size: 13 residues. Germline V CDR1 and CDR2: SGHNT, YENEEA. CDR3: CASSLREQGEQYF. CDR3 DNA: TGTGCCAGCAGCTTAAGAGAACAGGGGGAGCAGTACTTC.

This chain connects TRBV4-1 to TRBJ2-1, with TRBD2 matching over 15 bases. With 3 bases clipped from V and 9 bases from J, the junction kept 9 bases outside the gene matches. CDR3 length equals 17 residues. The germline CDR1 and CDR2 sequences are MGHRA and YSYEKL. The CDR3 sequence is CASSQGLAGGWGSEQFF. As DNA, the CDR3 is TGCGCCAGCAGCCAGGGACTAGCGGGAGGATGGGGGTCTGAGCAGTTCTTC.

This clone was picked up a small number of times. This rearrangement joins TRBV7-2 to TRBJ2-7; 10 bases fit TRBD2. Germline V gene lookup returns CDR1 SGHTA and CDR2 FQGNSA. This CDR3 comprises 14 residues. The trim removed 5 bases at V and 4 bases at J, leaving 5 bases unmatched. The CDR3 region is CASSPTSGLYEQYF. CDR3 nucleotide sequence: TGTGCCAGCAGCCCGACTAGCGGGCTGTACGAGCAGTACTTC.

This clone is a singleton in its sample. This chain connects TRBV12-3 or TRBV12-4 to TRBJ2-3; D remains ambiguous. The CDR3 is 11 amino acids. The V end lost 5 bases, the J end lost 6 bases, and 6 bases lay between the germline ends. Here the CDR3 reads CASSPRDTQYF. The CDR3 DNA follows: TGTGCCAGCAGTCCCCGTGATACGCAGTATTTT.

The chain links TRBV11-3 to TRBJ2-1, with a weak D call TRBD2 (6 bases). The germline V gene has CDR1 SGHNT and CDR2 YENEEA. CDR3 length equals 17 residues. V lost 2 bases and J lost 7, with 21 bases in between. CDR3 sequence reads: CASSLLRGQEGENEQFF. Written as DNA, the CDR3 is TGTGCCAGCAGCTTATTGCGAGGCCAGGAGGGCGAGAATGAGCAGTTCTTC. Complete variable domain (other parts from reference TRBV11-3 and TRBJ2-1): EAGVVQSPRYKIIEKKQPVAFWCNPISGHNTLYWYLQNLGQGPELLIRYENEEAVDDSQLPKDRFSAERLKGVDSTLKIQPAELGDSAVYLCASSLLRGQEGENEQFFGPGTRLTVL.